This TCR beta chain was sequenced during a study of regulatory T cells in long-lasting Graves disease. Documented time point: newly diagnosed GD, antithyroid drugs for less than 3 months. From PBMCs, RNA was extracted and then used to make the TCR library. This CDR3 spans 15 amino acids. Per the germline V gene, CDR1 is DFQATT and CDR2 is SNEGSKA (reference sequence). Unmatched junction bases numbered 14, after V lost 5 bases and J lost 6 bases. HTBI primers from iRepertoire and Arm-PCR of CDR3 regions yielded the TCR beta libraries. TCRdb reprocessed the multiplex PCR reads with MiXCR, giving one entry per CDR3 protein. The sample records around 250,000 distinct CDR3 sequences, 15% to 20% being singletons. This clonotype was found many times. The antigen remains unidentified. Findings and limits, study-wide: For persistent Graves' patients, TCR diversity was lower than for newly diagnosed ones. Accuracy may have suffered from the small sample size. Persistent disease was associated with favored TRBV28 usage and with favored use of TRBJ1-2 and TRBJ2-5.

The material was peripheral blood mononuclear cells (PBMCs), obtained at new diagnosis, from a patient treated with antithyroid drugs. This TCR derives from a female donor with Graves disease. The chain has TRBV20-1 and TRBJ1-2, with 8 bases fitting TRBD1. The CDR3 DNA reads as TGCAGTGCTCCCCACCCCGGGACAGGTAGTCATGGCTACACCTTC. It yields the protein CSAPHPGTGSHGYTF.